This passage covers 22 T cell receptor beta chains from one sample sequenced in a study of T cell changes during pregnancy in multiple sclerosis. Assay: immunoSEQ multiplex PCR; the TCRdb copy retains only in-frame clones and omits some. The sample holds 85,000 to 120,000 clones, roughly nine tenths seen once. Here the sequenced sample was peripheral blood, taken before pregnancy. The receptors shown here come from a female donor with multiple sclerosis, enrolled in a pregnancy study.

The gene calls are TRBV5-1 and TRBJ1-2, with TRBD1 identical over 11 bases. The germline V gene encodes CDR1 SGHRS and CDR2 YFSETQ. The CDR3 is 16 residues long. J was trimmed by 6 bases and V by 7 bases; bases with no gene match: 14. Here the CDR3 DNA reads TGCGCCAGCCGCCAGGACAGGGGGCTTTTCGCAGATGGCTACACCTTC. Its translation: CASRQDRGLFADGYTF.

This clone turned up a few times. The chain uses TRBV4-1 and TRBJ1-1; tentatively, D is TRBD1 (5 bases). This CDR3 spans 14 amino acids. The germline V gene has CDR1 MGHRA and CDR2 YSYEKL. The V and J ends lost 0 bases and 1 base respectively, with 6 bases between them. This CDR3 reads CASSQDRGNTEAFF. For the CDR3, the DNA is TGCGCCAGCAGCCAAGATAGGGGGAACACTGAAGCTTTCTTT.

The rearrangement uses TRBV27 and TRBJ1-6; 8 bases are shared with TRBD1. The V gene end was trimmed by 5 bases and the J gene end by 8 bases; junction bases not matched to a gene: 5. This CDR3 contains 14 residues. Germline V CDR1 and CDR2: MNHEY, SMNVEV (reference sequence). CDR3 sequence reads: CASSPRTGHSPLHF. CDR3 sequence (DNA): TGTGCCAGCAGTCCCAGGACAGGGCATTCACCCCTCCACTTT.

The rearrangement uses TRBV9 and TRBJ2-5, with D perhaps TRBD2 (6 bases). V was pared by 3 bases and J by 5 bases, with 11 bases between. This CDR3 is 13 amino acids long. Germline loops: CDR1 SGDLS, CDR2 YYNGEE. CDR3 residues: CASSGTTLETQYF. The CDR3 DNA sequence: TGTGCCAGCAGCGGGACTACCCTGGAGACCCAGTACTTC.

The CDR3 spells CASSSGRRDTEAFF. CDR3 nucleotides: TGCGCCAGCAGCTCCGGACGGAGGGACACTGAAGCTTTCTTT. V gene TRBV5-1 combines with J gene TRBJ1-1; D remains unclear. This CDR3 region has 14 residues. V lost 3 bases and J 3 bases, leaving 12 bases between the germline ends. CDR1 and CDR2 (germline): SGHRS, YFSETQ.

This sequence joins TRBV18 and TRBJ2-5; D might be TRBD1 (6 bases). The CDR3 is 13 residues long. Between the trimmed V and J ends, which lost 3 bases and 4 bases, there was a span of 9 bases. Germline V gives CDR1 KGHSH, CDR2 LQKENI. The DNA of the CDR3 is TGTGCCAGCTCACCGAGGGGGTTAGAGACCCAGTACTTC. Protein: CASSPRGLETQYF.

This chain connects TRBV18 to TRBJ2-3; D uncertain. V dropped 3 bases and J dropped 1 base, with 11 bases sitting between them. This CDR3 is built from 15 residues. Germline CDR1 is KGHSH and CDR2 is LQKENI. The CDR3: CASSPITVGTDTQYF. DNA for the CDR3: TGTGCCAGCTCACCGATCACGGTTGGCACAGATACGCAGTATTTT.

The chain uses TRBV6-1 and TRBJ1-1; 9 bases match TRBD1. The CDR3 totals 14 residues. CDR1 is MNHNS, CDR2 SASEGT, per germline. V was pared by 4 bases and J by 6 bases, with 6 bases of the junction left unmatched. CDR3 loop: CASSAIGTGPEAFF. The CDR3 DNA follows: TGTGCCAGCAGTGCCATCGGGACAGGGCCTGAAGCTTTCTTT.

CDR3 coding DNA: TGTGCCAGCAGCCCGGACGCGGCGGGGGGGCCGGAGACCCAGTACTTC. Translating it yields CASSPDAAGGPETQYF. The chain employs TRBV7-2 and TRBJ2-5; 9 bases match TRBD2. J gave up 5 bases and V 5 bases, and 12 bases lay outside the gene matches. This CDR3 spans 16 amino acids. Germline values: CDR1 SGHTA, CDR2 FQGNSA.

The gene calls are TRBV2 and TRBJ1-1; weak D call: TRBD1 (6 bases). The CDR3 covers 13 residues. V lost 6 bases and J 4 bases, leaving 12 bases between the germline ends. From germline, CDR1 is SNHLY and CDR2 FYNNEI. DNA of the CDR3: TGTGCCAGCAGCGTGGGGGCGAGCACTGAAGCTTTCTTT. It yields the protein CASSVGASTEAFF.

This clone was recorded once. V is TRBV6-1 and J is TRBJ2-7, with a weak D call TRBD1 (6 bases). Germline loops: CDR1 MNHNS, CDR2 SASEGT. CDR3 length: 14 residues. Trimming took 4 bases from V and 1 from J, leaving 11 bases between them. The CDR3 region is CASSGLGASYEQYF. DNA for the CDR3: TGTGCCAGCAGTGGGTTGGGGGCGTCCTACGAGCAGTACTTC.

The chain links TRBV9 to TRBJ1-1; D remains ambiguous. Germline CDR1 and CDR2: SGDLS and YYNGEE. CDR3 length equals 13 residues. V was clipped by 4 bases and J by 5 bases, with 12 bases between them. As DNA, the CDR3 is TGTGCCAGCAGCCTCCAGGCGGGGACTGAAGCTTTCTTT. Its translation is CASSLQAGTEAFF.

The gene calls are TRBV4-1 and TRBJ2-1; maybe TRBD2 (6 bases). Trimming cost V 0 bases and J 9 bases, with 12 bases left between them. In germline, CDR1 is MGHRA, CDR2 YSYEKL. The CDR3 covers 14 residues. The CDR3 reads CASSQEALGGEQFF. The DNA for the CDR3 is TGCGCCAGCAGCCAAGAAGCTCTGGGAGGTGAGCAGTTCTTC.

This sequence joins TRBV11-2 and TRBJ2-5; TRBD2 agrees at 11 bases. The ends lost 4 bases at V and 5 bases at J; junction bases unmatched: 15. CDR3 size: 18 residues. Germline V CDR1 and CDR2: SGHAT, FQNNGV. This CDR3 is CASSSGLGSGGGPETQYF. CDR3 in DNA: TGTGCCAGCAGCTCCGGATTGGGTAGCGGGGGGGGCCCGGAGACCCAGTACTTC.

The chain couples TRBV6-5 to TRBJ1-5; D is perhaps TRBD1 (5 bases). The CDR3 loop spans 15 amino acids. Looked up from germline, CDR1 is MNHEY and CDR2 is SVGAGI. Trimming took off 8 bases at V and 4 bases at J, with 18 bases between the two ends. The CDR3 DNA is TGTGCCAGCGGAAACCCGGGACTGGGGAATCAGCCCCAGCATTTT. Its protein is CASGNPGLGNQPQHF.

For the CDR3, the DNA is TGTGCCAGCAGTCCCGGGACTAGCTGGTTCGAAGCTTCCAACGAGCAGTACTTC. This sequence encodes CASSPGTSWFEASNEQYF. V and J are TRBV7-9 and TRBJ2-7, with TRBD2 matching over 9 bases. Trimming cost V 6 bases and J 5 bases; bases outside gene matches: 20. The CDR3 length is 18 residues. Germline CDR1 is SEHNR and CDR2 is FQNEAQ (reference sequence).

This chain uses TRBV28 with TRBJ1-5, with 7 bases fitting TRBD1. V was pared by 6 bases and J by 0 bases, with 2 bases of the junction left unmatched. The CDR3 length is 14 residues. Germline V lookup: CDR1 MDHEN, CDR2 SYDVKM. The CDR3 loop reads CASRDRISNQPQHF. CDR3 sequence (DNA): TGTGCCAGCAGGGACAGGATTAGCAATCAGCCCCAGCATTTT.

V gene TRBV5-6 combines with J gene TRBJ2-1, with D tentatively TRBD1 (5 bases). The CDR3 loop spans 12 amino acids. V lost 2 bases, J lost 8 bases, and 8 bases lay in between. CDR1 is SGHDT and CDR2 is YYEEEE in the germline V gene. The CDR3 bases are TGTGCCAGCAGCTTTAGGGGCTATGAGCAGTTCTTC. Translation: CASSFRGYEQFF.

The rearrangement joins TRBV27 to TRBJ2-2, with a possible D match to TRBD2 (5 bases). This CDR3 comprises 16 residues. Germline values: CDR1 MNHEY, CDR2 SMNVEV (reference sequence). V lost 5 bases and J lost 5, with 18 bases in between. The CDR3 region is CASSPSVGERTGELFF. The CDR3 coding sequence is TGTGCCAGCAGTCCCTCCGTTGGGGAGAGGACCGGGGAGCTGTTTTTT.

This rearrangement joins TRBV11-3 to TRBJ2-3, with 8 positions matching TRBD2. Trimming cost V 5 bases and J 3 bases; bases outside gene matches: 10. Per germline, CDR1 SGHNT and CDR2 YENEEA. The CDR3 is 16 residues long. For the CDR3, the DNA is TGTGCCAGCAGCCCAGTCTTTGCGGGGGGTACAGATACGCAGTATTTT. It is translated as CASSPVFAGGTDTQYF.

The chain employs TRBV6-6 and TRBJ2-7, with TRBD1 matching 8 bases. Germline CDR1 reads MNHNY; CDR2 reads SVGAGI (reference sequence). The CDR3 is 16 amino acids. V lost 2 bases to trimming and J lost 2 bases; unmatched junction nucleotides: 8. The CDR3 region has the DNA TGTGCCAGCAGTTACCCGACCGGGACAGGCACCTACGAGCAGTACTTC. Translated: CASSYPTGTGTYEQYF.

The CDR3 loop is CASSFGLAVSYEQYF. The CDR3 DNA reads TGTGCCAGCAGCTTCGGTCTAGCGGTCTCCTACGAGCAGTACTTC. This chain connects TRBV11-2 to TRBJ2-7; 7 bases are a match to TRBD2. This CDR3 comprises 15 residues. Trimming at V came to 3 bases and at J to 0 bases, leaving 5 bases not matched to a gene. CDR1 SGHAT and CDR2 FQNNGV come from the germline V gene.